Sequencing of this TCR beta chain was carried out in a study of control samples from healthy donors and cancer patients. TCRdb keeps only in-frame clones here, not all; method: immunoSEQ multiplex PCR. The sample shows around 100,000 clones, roughly 90% of them seen only once. This TCR was sampled from a woman between 45 and 60 years old in good health. Input material: blood.

The CDR3 DNA reads TGTGCCACCGGGGACGCACGGATGGGCATTAAAGAGACCCAGTACTTC. Amino acids: CATGDARMGIKETQYF. The V gene is TRBV15, the J gene TRBJ2-5; either TRBD1 or TRBD2 may fit D (5 bases each). Germline CDR1 LNHNV, CDR2 YYDKDF (reference sequence). This CDR3 is built from 16 residues. V lost 8 bases and J lost 3, with 22 bases in between.